Following are 31 T cell receptor beta chains from one sample sequenced in a study of cytomegalovirus exposure and HLA in healthy donors. It was with 60 Vbeta and 13 Jbeta primers that the PCR ran. Clones were read by immunoSEQ multiplex PCR, and TCRdb kept only the in-frame ones, dropping some. The sample has roughly 160,000 clones; roughly three quarters are singletons. The sample comprised PBMCs. The receptors were gathered from a woman between 50 and 59 years old in good health and CMV-seropositive.

This rearrangement joins TRBV6-6 to TRBJ2-3; 11 positions agree with TRBD2. Trimming removed 7 bases from V and 6 bases from J; junction bases left unmatched: 9. This CDR3 has 15 residues. Germline CDR1 is MNHNY and CDR2 is SVGAGI (reference sequence). CDR3 coding DNA: TGTGCCAGCACCCAAGGGACTAGCGGTCGGGATACGCAGTATTTT. This translates into CASTQGTSGRDTQYF.

V and J are TRBV7-3 and TRBJ1-2; TRBD1 agrees at 11 bases. There are 13 residues in the CDR3. V was pared by 5 bases and J by 6 bases, with 2 bases of the junction left unmatched. Germline loops: CDR1 SGHTA, CDR2 FQGTGA. This chain's CDR3 is CASSAGQGDGYTF. CDR3 in DNA: TGTGCCAGCAGCGCGGGACAGGGGGATGGCTACACCTTC.

This chain links TRBV10-2 with TRBJ2-5; D is perhaps TRBD2 (7 bases). Germline values: CDR1 WSHSY, CDR2 SAAADI. V was clipped by 4 bases and J by 5 bases, with 26 bases between them. The CDR3 has 18 amino acids. CDR3 in amino acids: CASSVNPGYAGAGETQYF. The CDR3 DNA reads TGCGCCAGCAGTGTTAACCCTGGTTACGCGGGGGCGGGGGAGACCCAGTACTTC.

The sample holds one count of this clone. The V gene is TRBV19, the J gene TRBJ2-7, with D possibly being TRBD1 (5 bases). The CDR3 contains 14 residues. V lost 5 bases and J 4 bases, leaving 15 bases between the germline ends. Looked up from germline, CDR1 is LNHDA and CDR2 is SQIVND (reference sequence). The CDR3: CASSSLGHPYEQYF. The CDR3 region has the DNA TGTGCCAGTAGTTCCTTAGGACACCCTTACGAGCAGTACTTC.

This chain connects TRBV4-3 to TRBJ2-2, with TRBD2 identical over 15 bases. CDR1 is LGHNA and CDR2 is YSLEER in the germline V gene. Losses at the gene ends were 4 bases for V and 4 bases for J; bases not matched to a gene: 7. The CDR3 has 18 residues. This chain's CDR3 is CASSPIRTSGRVTGELFF. For the CDR3, the DNA is TGCGCCAGCAGCCCTATAAGGACTAGCGGGAGGGTCACCGGGGAGCTGTTTTTT.

This clone occurred once. The chain carries TRBV5-1 and TRBJ2-2, with TRBD2 matching over 7 bases. The V segment lost 3 bases and the J segment 5 bases; nucleotides outside the gene matches: 7. The CDR3 runs to 15 residues. Germline V CDR1 and CDR2: SGHRS, YFSETQ. The CDR3 region has the DNA TGCGCCAGCAGCTGGCAGAGGGGAGGGACCGGGGAGCTGTTTTTT. This encodes CASSWQRGGTGELFF.

V gene TRBV7-2 combines with J gene TRBJ1-4, with 8 bases fitting TRBD1. From germline, CDR1 is SGHTA and CDR2 FQGNSA. This CDR3 is built from 15 residues. The junction had 5 bases not matched to a gene; V was cut back by 3 bases and J by 5 bases. CDR3 nucleotides: TGTGCCAGCAGCTTTACTTACAGGGGGAATGAAAAACTGTTTTTT. Amino acid sequence: CASSFTYRGNEKLFF.

V and J are TRBV2 and TRBJ1-1; 7 bases line up with TRBD1. V trimming: 6 bases; J trimming: 3 bases; junction bases outside the gene matches: 4. Looked up from germline, CDR1 is SNHLY and CDR2 is FYNNEI. This CDR3 comprises 13 residues. CDR3 sequence reads: CASRGDRDTEAFF. The CDR3 DNA sequence: TGTGCCAGCAGGGGAGACAGGGACACTGAAGCTTTCTTT. Based on the CDR3 plus reference TRBV2 and TRBJ1-1, the full variable domain is EPEVTQTPSHQVTQMGQEVILRCVPISNHLYFYWYRQILGQKVEFLVSFYNNEISEKSEIFDDQFSVERPDGSNFTLKIRSTKLEDSAMYFCASRGDRDTEAFFGQGTRLTVV.

For this clone: A junction boundary mismatches the germline segment, possibly from a read error. The chain carries TRBV30 and TRBJ1-3; D remains ambiguous. CDR1 is GTSNPN, CDR2 SVGIG, per germline (reference sequence). The CDR3 is made up of 14 amino acids. CDR3 sequence (DNA): TGTGCCTGGAGTATCGGGGTACCTGGAAACACCACATATTTT. It specifies CAWSIGVPGNTTYF.

V usage is TRBV2 and J usage is TRBJ2-3; the match to TRBD2 covers 8 bases. The length of the CDR3 is 15 residues. J was trimmed by 3 bases and V by 4 bases; bases with no gene match: 6. The germline V gene encodes CDR1 SNHLY and CDR2 FYNNEI. The CDR3 sequence is CASSGSGLGTDTQYF. Here the CDR3 DNA reads TGTGCCAGCAGTGGGTCGGGACTAGGGACAGATACGCAGTATTTT.

The rearrangement links TRBV28 to TRBJ1-5; 9 bases align to TRBD1. J lost 13 bases, V lost 2 bases, and 3 bases had no gene match. The CDR3 is made up of 12 amino acids. Germline V CDR1 and CDR2: MDHEN, SYDVKM. The CDR3 nucleotides read TGTGCCAGCAGTTTACCGGGGACAGGGCAGCATTTT. This codes for CASSLPGTGQHF.

The CDR3 is CASSLYRANYGYTF. As DNA, the CDR3 is TGTGCCAGCAGCTTATACAGGGCCAACTATGGCTACACCTTC. This chain joins TRBV7-2 and TRBJ1-2; a possible D gene is TRBD1 (6 bases). Germline-derived CDR1 and CDR2 are SGHTA and FQGNSA. The V and J ends lost 2 bases and 2 bases respectively, with 9 bases between them. The CDR3 length is 14 residues.

The V call is TRBV7-2, the J call TRBJ1-6; D is perhaps TRBD1 (6 bases). Trimming took 1 base from V and 8 from J, leaving 12 bases between them. Germline-derived CDR1 and CDR2 are SGHTA and FQGNSA. The CDR3 contains 15 residues. The chain's CDR3 is CASSLEGGEYSPLHF. CDR3 coding DNA: TGTGCCAGCAGCTTAGAGGGGGGGGAGTATTCACCCCTCCACTTT.

The count of this clone is one. This chain links TRBV27 with TRBJ1-6; 7 positions agree with TRBD1. V lost 10 bases and J lost 6; bases outside the gene matches: 6. This CDR3 spans 13 amino acids. CDR1 MNHEY and CDR2 SMNVEV come from the germline V gene (reference sequence). The CDR3 protein is CAITGTVNSPLHF. In DNA form, the CDR3 reads TGTGCCATCACCGGGACAGTTAATTCACCCCTCCACTTT.

The V call is TRBV10-1, the J call TRBJ2-1, with 7 bases that match TRBD2. CDR3 length equals 16 residues. In germline, CDR1 is WNHNN, CDR2 SYGVQD (reference sequence). The junction had 8 bases not matched to a gene; V was cut back by 0 bases and J by 6 bases. The CDR3, as DNA: TGCGCCAGCAGTGAGTCGAGCGGCGGGGGATCCAATGAGCAGTTCTTC. Translated, it gives CASSESSGGGSNEQFF.

The J gene is TRBJ2-2, the V gene TRBV28; D remains ambiguous. CDR1 MDHEN and CDR2 SYDVKM come from the germline V gene. The V and J ends lost 3 bases and 3 bases respectively, with 2 bases between them. This CDR3 spans 12 amino acids. Here the CDR3 reads CASSFYTGELFF. DNA for the CDR3: TGTGCCAGCAGTTTCTACACCGGGGAGCTGTTTTTT.

The chain joins TRBV10-1 to TRBJ2-7, with 10 bases that match TRBD2. The CDR3 is made up of 15 amino acids. In germline, CDR1 is WNHNN, CDR2 SYGVQD (reference sequence). J was trimmed by 5 bases and V by 8 bases; bases with no gene match: 12. CDR3 in DNA: TGCGCCAGCTCGTCCGGGACTAGCGACGTTGACGAGCAGTACTTC. Encoded protein: CASSSGTSDVDEQYF.

The gene calls are TRBV5-1 and TRBJ2-7; D remains unclear. This CDR3 has 11 amino acids. With 3 bases removed from V and 7 bases from J, the gap between germline ends came to 8 bases. Germline V gives CDR1 SGHRS, CDR2 YFSETQ. The chain's CDR3 is CASSSHQEQYF. In DNA form, the CDR3 reads TGCGCCAGCAGCTCCCACCAGGAGCAGTACTTC.

This clone was picked up one time. The chain links TRBV6-5 to TRBJ1-1, with 11 bases matching TRBD1. Germline V CDR1 and CDR2: MNHEY, SVGAGI. CDR3 length: 13 residues. Trimming cost V 6 bases and J 10 bases; bases outside gene matches: 7. For the CDR3, the DNA is TGTGCCAGCAGACCCGGGACAGGGGGTGTAGCTTTCTTT. Protein: CASRPGTGGVAFF.

The rearrangement uses TRBV18 and TRBJ1-1; 7 nucleotides match TRBD1. CDR3 length equals 15 residues. CDR1 is KGHSH, CDR2 LQKENI, per germline. With V trimmed by 8 bases and J by 4 bases, 13 bases remained unmatched. The DNA for the CDR3 is TGTGCCAGCGTCACCCAAGGGGGCGCGGGCACTGAAGCTTTCTTT. Its protein is CASVTQGGAGTEAFF.

Concerning this clone: The final CDR3 position lacks the conserved phenylalanine or tryptophan, pointing to a likely read error. The chain carries TRBV19 and TRBJ2-7; TRBD1 agrees at 10 bases. V was clipped by 5 bases and J by 2 bases; unmatched bases: 6. Per the germline V gene, CDR1 is LNHDA and CDR2 is SQIVND (reference sequence). There are 15 residues in the CDR3. CDR3 nucleotides: TGTGCCAGTAGTGCGGGACAGGGGCCGGCCTACGAGCAGTACCTC. Translated, it gives CASSAGQGPAYEQYL.

This clone appeared a few times. The rearrangement uses TRBV11-2 and TRBJ2-3; 7 bases align to TRBD1. V lost 5 bases to trimming and J lost 5 bases; unmatched junction nucleotides: 13. Germline CDR1 SGHAT, CDR2 FQNNGV. The CDR3 totals 16 residues. CDR3 nucleotides: TGTGCCAGCAGCCCCCTAGGGGACAGCACACAAGATACGCAGTATTTT. It specifies CASSPLGDSTQDTQYF. The variable domain in full, with the rest retrieved from reference TRBV11-2 and TRBJ2-3, is EAGVAQSPRYKIIEKRQSVAFWCNPISGHATLYWYQQILGQGPKLLIQFQNNGVVDDSQLPKDRFSAERLKGVDSTLKIQPAKLEDSAVYLCASSPLGDSTQDTQYFGPGTRLTVL.

A word on this clone: Other nucleotide sequences from this sample produce the same CDR3. V usage is TRBV21-1 and J usage is TRBJ1-1; TRBD1 was called by the table and not checked on the DNA. TRBV21-1 is classified as a pseudogene. There are 16 residues in the CDR3. The CDR3: CASSNQGRGGNTEAFF. DNA of the CDR3: TGTGCCAGCAGCAATCAGGGAAGAGGGGGGAACACTGAAGCTTTCTTT.

V and J are TRBV29-1 and TRBJ2-3; D possibly corresponds to TRBD1 (5 bases). This CDR3 region has 15 residues. Between the trimmed V and J ends, which lost 4 bases and 0 bases, there was a span of 14 bases. The germline gives CDR1 SQVTM, CDR2 ANQGSEA. The CDR3 nucleotides are TGCAGCGTTGTTGGAAGGACACCCAGCACAGATACGCAGTATTTT. This translates into CSVVGRTPSTDTQYF.

The chain recombines TRBV5-4 with TRBJ1-2; 7 bases are a match to TRBD1. Germline trimming cut 5 bases from V and 4 bases from J; bases unmatched to any gene: 5. Germline CDR1 is SGHNT and CDR2 is YYREEE (reference sequence). This CDR3 is 13 amino acids long. The CDR3 spells CASRRDSSYGYTF. DNA of the CDR3: TGTGCCAGCAGAAGGGACAGCAGCTATGGCTACACCTTC.

V is TRBV7-9 and J is TRBJ2-1; perhaps TRBD1 as D (5 bases). CDR3 length: 14 amino acids. Germline CDR1 and CDR2: SEHNR and FQNEAQ (reference sequence). The V and J ends lost 1 base and 1 base respectively, with 5 bases between them. The chain's CDR3 is CASSLEGSYNEQFF. The CDR3 DNA is TGTGCCAGCAGCTTAGAGGGGTCCTACAATGAGCAGTTCTTC.

The chain joins TRBV18 to TRBJ2-7; perhaps TRBD1 as D (6 bases). The V end lost 6 bases, the J end lost 3 bases, and 15 bases lay between the germline ends. This CDR3 is 14 amino acids long. Germline assignment: CDR1 KGHSH and CDR2 LQKENI. The CDR3 region has the DNA TGTGCCAGCTCCCACACAGGGAAGGGCTACGAGCAGTACTTC. It encodes CASSHTGKGYEQYF. Together with reference TRBV18 and TRBJ2-7, the CDR3 gives the full variable domain: NAGVMQNPRHLVRRRGQEARLRCSPMKGHSHVYWYRQLPEEGLKFMVYLQKENIIDESGMPKERFSAEFPKEGPSILRIQQVVRGDSAAYFCASSHTGKGYEQYFGPGTRLTVT.

This chain joins TRBV7-8 and TRBJ1-4; possibly TRBD1 for D (6 bases). From germline, CDR1 is SGHVS and CDR2 FQNEAQ. V was clipped by 3 bases and J by 4 bases, with 9 bases between them. This CDR3 contains 14 residues. CDR3 nucleotide sequence: TGTGCCAGCAGCTTCCCAGGGGATAATGAAAAACTGTTTTTT. Translating it yields CASSFPGDNEKLFF.

The V call is TRBV11-2, the J call TRBJ2-7, with TRBD1 matching over 12 bases. Germline lookup yields CDR1 SGHAT and CDR2 FQNNGV. This CDR3 has 15 residues. V lost 6 bases, J lost 3 bases, and 6 bases stayed unmatched. The DNA of the CDR3 is TGTGCCAGCAGAGGGGGACAGGGGGCCTTCTACGAGCAGTACTTC. It translates to CASRGGQGAFYEQYF.

This clone was picked up a small number of times. The chain uses TRBV6-4 and TRBJ2-2, with D possibly being TRBD1 (6 bases). Between the trimmed V and J ends, which lost 0 bases and 1 base, there was a span of 6 bases. Germline-derived CDR1 and CDR2 are MRHNA and SNTAGT. The CDR3 contains 15 residues. The CDR3 loop reads CASSDSGGNTGELFF. The CDR3 nucleotides are TGTGCCAGCAGTGACTCAGGGGGGAACACCGGGGAGCTGTTTTTT.

The J gene is TRBJ2-7, the V gene TRBV5-4, with 8 bases aligning to TRBD2. There are 16 residues in the CDR3. Looked up from germline, CDR1 is SGHNT and CDR2 is YYREEE (reference sequence). V lost 0 bases, J lost 7 bases, and 12 bases stayed unmatched. The CDR3 coding sequence is TGTGCCAGCAGCTTGGCAGCGGGAGCCAACGGGGTAGAGCAGTACTTC. Residues: CASSLAAGANGVEQYF.